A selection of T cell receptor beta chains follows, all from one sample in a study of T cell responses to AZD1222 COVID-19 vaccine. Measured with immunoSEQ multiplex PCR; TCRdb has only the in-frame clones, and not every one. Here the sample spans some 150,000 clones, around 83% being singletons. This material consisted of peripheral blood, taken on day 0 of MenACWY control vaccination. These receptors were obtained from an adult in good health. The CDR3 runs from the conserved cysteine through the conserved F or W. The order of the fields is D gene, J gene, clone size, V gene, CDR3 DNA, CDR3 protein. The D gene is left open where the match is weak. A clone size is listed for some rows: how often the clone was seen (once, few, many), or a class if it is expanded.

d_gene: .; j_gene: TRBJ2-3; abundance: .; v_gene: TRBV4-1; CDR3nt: TGCGCCAGCAGCCAAAATGAAGCGTTACCAGATACGCAGTATTTT; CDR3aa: CASSQNEALPDTQYF
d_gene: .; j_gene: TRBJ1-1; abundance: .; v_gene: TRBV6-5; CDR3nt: TGTGCCAGCAGTTACCCCGGGAACACTGAAGCTTTCTTT; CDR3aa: CASSYPGNTEAFF
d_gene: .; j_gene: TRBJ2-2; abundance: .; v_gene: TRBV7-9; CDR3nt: TGTGCCAGCAGCTTCCCGGGACAGCCCACCAAGGGAGGGCCCGGGGAGCTGTTTTTT; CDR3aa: CASSFPGQPTKGGPGELFF
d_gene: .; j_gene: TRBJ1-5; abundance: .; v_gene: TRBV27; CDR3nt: TGTGCCAGCAGCCTAACGCTCAATCAGCCCCAGCATTTT; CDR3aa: CASSLTLNQPQHF
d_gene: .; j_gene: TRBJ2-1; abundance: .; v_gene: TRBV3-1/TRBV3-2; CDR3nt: TGTGCCAGCAGCCAAGATCCGTTTGACAGTAGCTCCTACAATGAGCAGTTCTTC; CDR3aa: CASSQDPFDSSSYNEQFF
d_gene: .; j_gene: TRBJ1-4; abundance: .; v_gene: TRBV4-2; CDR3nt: TGTGCCAGCAGCCAAGATCACGGTGAAAAACTGTTTTTT; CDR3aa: CASSQDHGEKLFF
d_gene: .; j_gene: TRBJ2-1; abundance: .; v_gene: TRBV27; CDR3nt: TGTGCCAGCAGTTTAGGACGGGGTCGGGGCAATGAGCAGTTCTTC; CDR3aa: CASSLGRGRGNEQFF
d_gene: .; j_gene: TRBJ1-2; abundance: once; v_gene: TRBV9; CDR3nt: TGTGCCAGCAGCCCGCGATTGACAGACGGCTACACCTTC; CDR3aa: CASSPRLTDGYTF
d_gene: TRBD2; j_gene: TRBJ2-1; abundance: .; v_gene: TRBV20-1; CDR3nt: TGCAGTGCTAGTAGAGATCTGCGGGGGGGTAATGAGCAGTTCTTC; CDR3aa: CSASRDLRGGNEQFF
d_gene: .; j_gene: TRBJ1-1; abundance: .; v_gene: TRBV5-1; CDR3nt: TGCGCCAGCAGCTTGGGGGGCTGGGTTAGTGGCACTGAAGCTTTCTTT; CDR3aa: CASSLGGWVSGTEAFF
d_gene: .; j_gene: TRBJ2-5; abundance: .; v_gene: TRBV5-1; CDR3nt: TGCGCCAGCAGCTTGGAAGGGGGTTCATGGGAGACCCAGTACTTC; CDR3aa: CASSLEGGSWETQYF
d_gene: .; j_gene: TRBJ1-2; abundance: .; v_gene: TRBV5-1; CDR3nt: TGCGCCAGCAGCCAGGGAGGGCCAAGGGCCTATGGCTACACCTTC; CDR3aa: CASSQGGPRAYGYTF
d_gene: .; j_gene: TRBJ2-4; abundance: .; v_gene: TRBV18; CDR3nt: TGTGCCAGCTCACCGGAGTTAGCCAAAAACATTCAGTACTTC; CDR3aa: CASSPELAKNIQYF
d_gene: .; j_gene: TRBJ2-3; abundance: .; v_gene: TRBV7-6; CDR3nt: TGTGCCAGCAGCGACACCCCGACAGATACGCAGTATTTT; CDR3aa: CASSDTPTDTQYF
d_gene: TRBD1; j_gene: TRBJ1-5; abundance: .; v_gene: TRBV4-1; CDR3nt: TGCGCCAGCAGCCAAGAGGTGACAGGGGATCAGCCCCAGCATTTT; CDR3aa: CASSQEVTGDQPQHF
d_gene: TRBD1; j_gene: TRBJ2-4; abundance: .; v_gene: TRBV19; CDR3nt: TGTGCCAGTAGTAGAACAGGGGGCGGATCGGGAAACATTCAGTACTTC; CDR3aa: CASSRTGGGSGNIQYF
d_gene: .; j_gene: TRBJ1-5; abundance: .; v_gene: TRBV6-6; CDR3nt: TGTGCCAGCACTGAGACGGGACGGAGCAATCAGCCCCAGCATTTT; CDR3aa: CASTETGRSNQPQHF
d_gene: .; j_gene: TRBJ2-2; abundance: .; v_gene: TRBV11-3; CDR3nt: TGTGCCAGCAGCTTAGAGGTCTGGGGCTCGGACACCGGGGAGCTGTTTTTT; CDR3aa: CASSLEVWGSDTGELFF
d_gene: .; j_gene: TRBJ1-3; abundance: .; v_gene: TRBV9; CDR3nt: TGTGCCAGCAGCGCACAGGCCCTGAGCTCTGGAAACACCATATATTTT; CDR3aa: CASSAQALSSGNTIYF
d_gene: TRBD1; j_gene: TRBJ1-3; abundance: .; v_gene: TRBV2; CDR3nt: TGTGCCAGCAGTGGGGCGGTGGACAGGGACAAAAACACCATATATTTT; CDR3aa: CASSGAVDRDKNTIYF
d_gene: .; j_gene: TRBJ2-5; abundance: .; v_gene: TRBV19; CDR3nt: TGTGCCAGTAGTTCGGGAACAGGGTCACTCCAAGAGACCCAGTACTTC; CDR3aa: CASSSGTGSLQETQYF
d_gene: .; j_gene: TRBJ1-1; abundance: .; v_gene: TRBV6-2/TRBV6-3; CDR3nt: TGTGCCAGCAGTTATTTGGGCACTGAAGCTTTCTTT; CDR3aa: CASSYLGTEAFF
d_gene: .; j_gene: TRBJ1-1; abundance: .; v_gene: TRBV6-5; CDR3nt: TGTGCCAGCAGTCCAGATCCCGGCGGGGCCACTGAAGCTTTCTTT; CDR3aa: CASSPDPGGATEAFF
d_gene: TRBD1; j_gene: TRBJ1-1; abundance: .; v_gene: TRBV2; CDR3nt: TGTGCCAGCCGAGGGGGCTGGGCTGAAGCTTTCTTT; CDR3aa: CASRGGWAEAFF
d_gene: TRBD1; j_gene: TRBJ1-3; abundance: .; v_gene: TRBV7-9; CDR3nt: TGTGCCAGCAGGTTACAGGGGGCAGGAAACACCATATATTTT; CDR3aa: CASRLQGAGNTIYF
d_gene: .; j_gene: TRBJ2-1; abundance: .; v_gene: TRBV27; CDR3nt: TGTGCCAGCAGAATAGGTGCCAGGGTATTCGGTGAGCAGTTCTTC; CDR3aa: CASRIGARVFGEQFF
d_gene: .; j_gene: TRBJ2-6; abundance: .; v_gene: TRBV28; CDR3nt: TGTGCCAGTAGGCGGGTGGGACCCTCTGGGGCCAACGTCCTGACTTTC; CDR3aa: CASRRVGPSGANVLTF
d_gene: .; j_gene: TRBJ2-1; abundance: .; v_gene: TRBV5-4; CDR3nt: TGTGCCAGCAGCTTGGCCGGTCGAGATGAGCAGTTCTTC; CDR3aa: CASSLAGRDEQFF
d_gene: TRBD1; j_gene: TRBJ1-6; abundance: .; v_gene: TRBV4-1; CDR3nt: TGCGCCAGCAGCCAATCCGGGACAGCGCCTGATCCCCTCCACTTT; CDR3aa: CASSQSGTAPDPLHF
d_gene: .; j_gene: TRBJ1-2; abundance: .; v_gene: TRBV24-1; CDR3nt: TGTGCCACCAGTGACTTGACAGCTAACTATGGCTACACCTTC; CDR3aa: CATSDLTANYGYTF
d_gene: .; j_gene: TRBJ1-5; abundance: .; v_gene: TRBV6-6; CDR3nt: TGTGCCAGCAGTCCAACAGCCACCGGGGGTCTCAATCAGCCCCAGCATTTT; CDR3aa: CASSPTATGGLNQPQHF
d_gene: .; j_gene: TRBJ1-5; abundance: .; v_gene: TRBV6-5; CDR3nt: TGTGCCAGCAGTTACTCGAGGTATAGCAATCAGCCCCAGCATTTT; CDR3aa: CASSYSRYSNQPQHF
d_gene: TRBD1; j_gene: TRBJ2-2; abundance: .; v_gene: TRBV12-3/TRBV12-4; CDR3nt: TGTGCTTCACAGGGGGACGCCGGGGAGCTGTTTTTT; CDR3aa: CASQGDAGELFF
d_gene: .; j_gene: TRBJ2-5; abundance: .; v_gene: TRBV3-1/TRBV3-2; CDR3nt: TGTGCCAGCAGCCAAGGCTCGGGGTGGGGGGAAGAGACCCAGTACTTC; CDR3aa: CASSQGSGWGEETQYF
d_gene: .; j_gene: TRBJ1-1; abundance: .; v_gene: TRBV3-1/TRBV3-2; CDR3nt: TGTGCCAGCAGCCAAGACAACCGATTAACAACTGAAGCTTTCTTT; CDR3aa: CASSQDNRLTTEAFF
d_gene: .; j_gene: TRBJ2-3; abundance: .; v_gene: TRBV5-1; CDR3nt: TGCGCCAGCAGCTCAACCATAGCGGCAAGGGATACTGCGCAGTATTTT; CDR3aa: CASSSTIAARDTAQYF
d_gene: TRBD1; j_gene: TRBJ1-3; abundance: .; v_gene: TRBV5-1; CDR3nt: TGCGCCAGCAGCCCCGGGACAGCGTACTCTGGAAACACCATATATTTT; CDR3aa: CASSPGTAYSGNTIYF
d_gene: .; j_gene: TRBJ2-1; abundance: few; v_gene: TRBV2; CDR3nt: TGTGCCAGCAGTGAAAGGTACAATGAGCAGTTCTTC; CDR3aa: CASSERYNEQFF
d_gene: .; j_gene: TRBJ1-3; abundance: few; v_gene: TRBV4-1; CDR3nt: TGCGCCAGCAGCCAAGACCCGGGGAGTGGAAACACCATATATTTT; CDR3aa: CASSQDPGSGNTIYF
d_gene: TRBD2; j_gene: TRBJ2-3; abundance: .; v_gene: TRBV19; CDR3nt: TGTGCCAGTAGTATAATAGGTAGCGGGGGTGATACGCAGTATTTT; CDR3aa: CASSIIGSGGDTQYF
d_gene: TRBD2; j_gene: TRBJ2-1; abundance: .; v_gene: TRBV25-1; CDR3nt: TGTGCCAGCAGTGAAGGGACGAGCGGGGGGGCTGCTAATGAGCAGTTCTTC; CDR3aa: CASSEGTSGGAANEQFF
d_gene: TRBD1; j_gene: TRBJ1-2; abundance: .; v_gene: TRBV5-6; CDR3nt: TGTGCCAGCAGCCTAGGACAGGGGGCAGGCTATGGCTACACCTTC; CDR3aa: CASSLGQGAGYGYTF